This entry lists 5 T cell receptor beta chains sequenced from one sample in a study of tumor and adjacent non-tumor tissue in lung cancer. No cell sorting was done before RNA was extracted from the tissue. TCRbeta libraries were built with three rounds of nested PCR, modified from ARM-PCR. TCRdb passed the multiplex PCR reads through MiXCR, listing each CDR3 protein once. The repertoire holds about 70,000 distinct CDR3 sequences, with 60% to 75% as singletons. The sequenced sample consisted of lung tumor tissue. The source of these receptors is a man in his fifties or sixties with non-small cell lung cancer.

About this clonotype itself: Germline is not matched at one junction end, which may reflect a read error. The chain uses TRBV12-3 or TRBV12-4 and TRBJ2-5; 10 nucleotides line up with TRBD1. The CDR3 runs 15 residues. CDR3 sequence: CVSSLRDRGDRAQYF. CDR3 in DNA: TGTGTCAGCAGTCTCAGGGACAGGGGAGACAGAGCCCAGTACTTC.

The chain links TRBV10-3 to TRBJ2-7; D call uncertain. In germline, CDR1 is ENHRY, CDR2 SYGVKD. The CDR3 has 16 residues. The DNA for the CDR3 is TGTGGCTCAGATGGCTGGGTGGGCCGGTGGGTTCGCGAGCAGTACTTC. Translation gives CGSDGWVGRWVREQYF.

Regarding this clonotype: The CDR3 ends on some other residue instead of the conserved phenylalanine or tryptophan, so this is likely a read error. The gene calls are TRBV20-1 and TRBJ1-1; possible D gene TRBD1, 6 bases. With 6 bases removed from V and 11 bases from J, the gap between germline ends came to 16 bases. Germline CDR1 reads DFQATT; CDR2 reads SNEGSKA (reference sequence). The CDR3 is made up of 11 amino acids. Here the CDR3 reads CSASTGSEAFS. The CDR3 DNA reads as TGCAGTGCGTCAACAGGGTCGGAGGCTTTCTCT.

Of note for this clonotype: The CDR3 end shows no conserved phenylalanine or tryptophan, and so a read error is likely. The chain uses TRBV29-1 and TRBJ1-1; TRBD1 matches 8 bases. Per germline, CDR1 SQVTM and CDR2 ANQGSEA. The CDR3 consists of 13 residues. This chain's CDR3 is CRGNTGGGTEAFL. In DNA, the CDR3 is TGCAGAGGAAATACAGGGGGAGGCACTGAAGCTTTCCTT.

On this clonotype: Relative to the germline gene, one junction end is altered; a read error may explain this. The rearrangement uses TRBV5-1 and TRBJ2-1; possible D gene TRBD2, 6 bases. This CDR3 comprises 16 residues. The germline gives CDR1 SGHRS, CDR2 YFSETQ. The CDR3 spells CASSREQVDSYNEQFF. DNA of the CDR3: TGTGCCAGCAGCCGGGAGCAAGTTGACTCCTACAATGAGCAGTTCTTC.